A single T cell receptor beta chain is shown here with its context. This clonotype has more than one count but fewer than ten. Its antigen remains unidentified. No base quality information exists; no much larger clone differs at one position. This entry is derived from a study of blood T cells in healthy people across ages (dated by TCRdb to the mid-2010s). Turning to the overall study: In model experiments, roughly one uniquely barcoded TCR beta cDNA molecule per two T cells was captured by template switching. To avoid experimental bias, donors of different ages were randomly spread across the sequencing lanes. Donors were grouped into four age groups: young (average 16 years), middle-aged (roughly 38), aged (roughly 67) and long-lived (about 89). Using the same blood draw, the study looked at two additional independent replicas of 1 million unique cDNA reads for two donors, one aged 18 to 30 and the other aged 80 or older. To track age-related changes in TCR beta repertoire diversity, the study relied on deep sequencing normalized with unique cDNA molecular identifiers.

V sheds 8 bases and J sheds 2 bases, leaving 10 bases between their ends. The germline V gene specifies MDHEN as CDR1 and SYDVKM as CDR2. The CDR3 sequence holds 12 residues, the cysteine and phenylalanine included. Only CDR3 DNA is held: 36 bases, read in frame from base 1. Paper-wide results and their limitations: As age increased, observed TCR beta diversity per million T cells dropped in a roughly linear way, and a significant reduction was already evident by age 40. Because profiling used bulk unsorted PBMCs, naive and antigen-experienced compartments could not be compared conclusively. Donor CMV infection status was unknown, potentially confounding age-related changes in expanded clonotypes. Compared with the aged group, the long-lived group had more naive CD4+ T cells, fewer expanded clones and increased TCR diversity, a pattern suggesting age selection. A strong correlation was found between observed TCR beta diversity and the percentage of naive T cells measured by flow cytometry. Total diversity estimates from one million sequenced T cells were considered lower bounds and underestimates.

The roughly 38 donors, aged 6 to 90 years, were systemically healthy Caucasian individuals from Russia. Ten milliliters of peripheral blood were drawn from each donor into EDTA-treated Vacutainer tubes. Ficoll-Paque density-gradient centrifugation was used to isolate PBMCs, with at least 7 million per sample. Trizol reagent was used to extract total RNA from the PBMCs, yielding at least 5 micrograms per sample. For every donor, an aliquot of PBMCs went through flow cytometry to measure the percentages of naive CD45RAhigh/CD27high T cells. The library was prepared using 5' RACE. Instrument on record: Illumina HiSeq 2500. A second roughly 6 to 11 cycle PCR used a sample-barcoded 5' primer and a J-beta primer mix. A template-switch 5' adaptor carrying 12 random nucleotides introduced a unique molecular identifier onto each TCR beta cDNA molecule. At least 2.5 million CDR3-containing paired-end reads were obtained from each sample. First-strand cDNA synthesis was performed from all RNA using the Mint cDNA synthesis kit, with priming by a TRBC-specific oligonucleotide. After uracil-DNA glycosylase treatment, a first 18-cycle PCR used universal primers M1SS and BC2_uni_R on all cDNA. On the authors' methods: For normalization, 1 million high-quality reads were randomly selected from each sample, with every read carrying a distinct molecular identifier. Reads with shared molecular identifiers were discarded instead of being binned into consensus sequences. MiTCR, set to a Q25 quality threshold and the strictest error-elimination algorithm, was used for CDR3 identification, clonotype clustering and error correction. Lower-bound total TCR beta diversity was estimated with a nonparametric unseen species model using Euler transformation. The raw public data were reprocessed by TCRdb itself: fastp quality trimming at Q25, MiXCR clonotype calling, in-frame beta chains only. Rows are unified per CDR3 protein, each entry keeping the most common DNA and genes. These V and J calls derive from TCRdb rather than the authors' analysis. The sample contains some 370,000 distinct CDR3 sequences, approximately 47% of them found a single time. Under 65% of the sample rests with the top ten.

This receptor chain uses TRBV28 and TRBJ2-7; the D gene is unclear. The source is a man aged 55 to 69 in good health. Specimen: blood. The CDR3 region has the sequence CASGSWAYEQYF. The DNA sequence reads TGTGCCAGCGGTTCATGGGCCTACGAGCAGTACTTC.